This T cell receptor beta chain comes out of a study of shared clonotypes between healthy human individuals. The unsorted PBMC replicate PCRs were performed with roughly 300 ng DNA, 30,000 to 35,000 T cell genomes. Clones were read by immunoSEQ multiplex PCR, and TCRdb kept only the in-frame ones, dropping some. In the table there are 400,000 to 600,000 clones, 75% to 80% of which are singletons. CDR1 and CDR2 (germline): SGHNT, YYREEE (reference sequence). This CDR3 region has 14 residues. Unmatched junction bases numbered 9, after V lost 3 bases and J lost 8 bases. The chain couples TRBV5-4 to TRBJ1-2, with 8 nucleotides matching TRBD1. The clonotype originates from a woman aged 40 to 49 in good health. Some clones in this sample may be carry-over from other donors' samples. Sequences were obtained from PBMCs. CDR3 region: CASSSTDRAGGYTF. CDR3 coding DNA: TGTGCCAGCAGCTCGACGGACAGGGCAGGGGGCTACACCTTC.